The 5 T cell receptor beta chains reported below all come from one sample, sequenced in a study of cytomegalovirus exposure and HLA in healthy donors. The PCR had 60 Vbeta and 13 Jbeta primers. Produced via immunoSEQ multiplex PCR; TCRdb's table is partial and in-frame only. The table has 130,000 to 150,000 clones, approximately 81% seen once; the top ten hold more than 4%. Material: PBMCs. The receptors stem from a woman between 40 and 55 years old in good health and CMV-seropositive.

The genes are TRBV7-8 and TRBJ2-5; 15 bases match TRBD2. The CDR3 length is 17 residues. The ends lost 6 bases at V and 2 bases at J; junction bases unmatched: 7. CDR1 and CDR2 (germline): SGHVS, FQNEAQ. The CDR3 region is CASRTGTSGRRQETQYF. Written as DNA, the CDR3 is TGTGCCAGCAGAACCGGGACTAGCGGGAGGCGTCAAGAGACCCAGTACTTC.

This chain joins TRBV6-5 and TRBJ1-2; 7 bases are a match to TRBD1. CDR3 length equals 15 residues. V was pared by 2 bases and J by 2 bases, with 5 bases of the junction left unmatched. The germline V gene encodes CDR1 MNHEY and CDR2 SVGAGI. The CDR3 region is CASSYANRGNYGYTF. The CDR3 nucleotides read TGTGCCAGCAGTTACGCTAACAGGGGAAACTATGGCTACACCTTC.

The rearrangement uses TRBV6-6 and TRBJ1-1; 8 bases are shared with TRBD1. After removal of 2 bases from V and 6 bases from J, the junction contained 5 bases not matched to a gene. The CDR3 runs 14 residues. Germline V gene lookup returns CDR1 MNHNY and CDR2 SVGAGI (reference sequence). In DNA form, the CDR3 reads TGTGCCAGCAGTTACCCCGGACAGGGTGCTGAAGCTTTCTTT. Its translation: CASSYPGQGAEAFF.

This clone showed up just once. The J gene is TRBJ1-1, the V gene TRBV19; D gene unclear. CDR3 length: 17 residues. Between the trimmed V and J ends, which lost 6 bases and 0 bases, there was a span of 20 bases. Per germline, CDR1 LNHDA and CDR2 SQIVND (reference sequence). The CDR3 DNA reads TGTGCCAGTAGAGGAGTGTCCCTACGTCTAATGAACACTGAAGCTTTCTTT. It translates to CASRGVSLRLMNTEAFF.

The chain couples TRBV18 to TRBJ1-1; 10 bases fit TRBD1. There are 17 residues in the CDR3. The V segment lost 5 bases and the J segment 2 bases; nucleotides outside the gene matches: 11. CDR1 and CDR2 from the germline V gene are KGHSH and LQKENI. The CDR3 region is CASSNTPGQGFNTEAFF. In DNA form, the CDR3 reads TGTGCCAGCTCAAATACTCCGGGACAGGGGTTCAACACTGAAGCTTTCTTT.